The 10 T cell receptor beta chains below were found in one sample sequenced in a study of tissue T cells after allogeneic stem cell transplantation. Profiled with immunoSEQ multiplex PCR; TCRdb holds only in-frame clones, not every one. The sample includes about 42,000 clones, 80% to 95% seen only once; the top ten take 3.8%. The source was blood, collected before transplantation. Receptors were obtained from a woman aged 35 to 75 who later had graft-versus-host disease after an allogeneic stem cell transplant.

The V and J genes are TRBV18 and TRBJ1-2; tentative D call: TRBD1 (5 bases). This CDR3 is built from 14 residues. The V gene lost 3 bases and the J gene lost 1 base, with 9 bases spanning the gap. Germline V gene sequence: CDR1 KGHSH, CDR2 LQKENI. The DNA for the CDR3 is TGTGCCAGCTCACCCGGGGGGAGTAACTATGGCTACACCTTC. It specifies CASSPGGSNYGYTF.

The CDR3 coding sequence is TGTGCCAGCAGCGTAGATGTAGGGGAGTTTGAGCAGTACTTC. Translating gives CASSVDVGEFEQYF. V and J are TRBV9 and TRBJ2-7; perhaps D is TRBD1 or TRBD2 (5 bases each). In germline, CDR1 is SGDLS, CDR2 YYNGEE. V was shortened by 0 bases and J by 7 bases, with 14 bases between the two germline ends. CDR3 size: 14 residues. Variable domain in full (rest from reference TRBV9 and TRBJ2-7): DSGVTQTPKHLITATGQRVTLRCSPRSGDLSVYWYQQSLDQGLQFLIQYYNGEERAKGNILERFSAQQFPDLHSELNLSSLELGDSALYFCASSVDVGEFEQYFGPGTRLTVT.

This chain links TRBV7-2 with TRBJ2-6; 7 bases are a match to TRBD2. Germline V gene sequence: CDR1 SGHTA, CDR2 FQGNSA. V shed 3 bases, J shed 1 base, and the junction held 3 bases outside the gene matches. This CDR3 region has 16 residues. The CDR3 here is CASSLRGTSGANVLTF. The CDR3 nucleotides read TGTGCCAGCAGCTTGCGGGGGACTTCTGGGGCCAACGTCCTGACTTTC.

As to this clone: Other DNA variants within this sample encode the same CDR3. This chain links TRBV2 with TRBJ1-4; no firm D call. Trimming removed 6 bases from V and 6 bases from J, with 14 bases in between. The CDR3 sequence is 14 residues long. Germline CDR1 reads SNHLY; CDR2 reads FYNNEI. CDR3 residues: CASSGDRRDEKLFF. The CDR3 region has the DNA TGTGCCAGCAGCGGAGACCGAAGAGATGAAAAACTGTTTTTT.

This chain links TRBV7-2 with TRBJ2-7, with 7 bases matching TRBD2. This CDR3 comprises 16 residues. The germline CDR1 and CDR2 sequences are SGHTA and FQGNSA. The trim removed 3 bases at V and 4 bases at J, leaving 12 bases unmatched. CDR3 sequence reads: CASSFGTTGRAYEQYF. For the CDR3, the DNA is TGTGCCAGCAGCTTCGGGACGACGGGGAGGGCATACGAGCAGTACTTC. The complete variable domain, with remaining parts taken from reference TRBV7-2 and TRBJ2-7, reads GAGVSQSPSNKVTEKGKDVELRCDPISGHTALYWYRQSLGQGLEFLIYFQGNSAPDKSGLPSDRFSAERTGGSVSTLTIQRTQQEDSAVYLCASSFGTTGRAYEQYFGPGTRLTVT.

This clone was counted only a few times. This chain connects TRBV5-1 to TRBJ2-3; 13 bases align to TRBD2. The germline gives CDR1 SGHRS, CDR2 YFSETQ. The CDR3 spans 23 residues. V lost 4 bases to trimming and J lost 0 bases; unmatched junction nucleotides: 23. The CDR3 DNA reads TGCGCCAGCAGCCCACACCTTTCTGTAGGACTAGCGGGAGAGAGAACTAGCACAGATACGCAGTATTTT. Translating it yields CASSPHLSVGLAGERTSTDTQYF.

The V gene is TRBV25-1, the J gene TRBJ2-1, with 7 bases fitting TRBD2. The trim removed 3 bases at V and 12 bases at J, leaving 11 bases unmatched. This CDR3 spans 14 amino acids. Germline V lookup: CDR1 MGHDK, CDR2 SYGVNS. DNA for the CDR3: TGTGCCAGCAGTGATCCCAGCGGGGAGGGGAGGCAGTTCTTC. Protein product: CASSDPSGEGRQFF. The whole variable domain, remainder taken from reference TRBV25-1 and TRBJ2-1, is EADIYQTPRYLVIGTGKKITLECSQTMGHDKMYWYQQDPGMELHLIHYSYGVNSTEKGDLSSESTVSRIRTEHFPLTLESARPSHTSQYLCASSDPSGEGRQFFGPGTRLTVL.

This chain uses TRBV28 with TRBJ2-7; D perhaps matches TRBD2 (5 bases). Germline V gene sequence: CDR1 MDHEN, CDR2 SYDVKM. This CDR3 has 13 amino acids. The V and J ends lost 5 bases and 6 bases respectively, with 14 bases between them. The CDR3 is CASSPTLLGEQYF. CDR3 bases: TGTGCCAGCAGTCCTACCCTACTAGGCGAGCAGTACTTC.

This chain uses TRBV3-1 (or the pseudogene TRBV3-2) with TRBJ2-7, with D uncertain. The CDR3 is 12 residues long. Trimming shortened V by 0 bases and J by 5 bases, and 5 bases separated the two germline ends. Germline CDR1 and CDR2: LGHDT and YNNKEL (reference sequence). CDR3 in amino acids: CASSQDPDEQYF. CDR3 DNA: TGTGCCAGCAGCCAAGACCCCGACGAGCAGTACTTC.

This clone was observed a single time. The rearrangement links TRBV20-1 to TRBJ2-2; possibly TRBD1 for D (5 bases). The germline CDR1 and CDR2 sequences are DFQATT and SNEGSKA (reference sequence). CDR3 length equals 13 residues. V was pared by 3 bases and J by 4 bases, with 9 bases between. CDR3 in DNA: TGCAGTGCTAGTTCAGGGTTCACCGGGGAGCTGTTTTTT. It is translated as CSASSGFTGELFF.